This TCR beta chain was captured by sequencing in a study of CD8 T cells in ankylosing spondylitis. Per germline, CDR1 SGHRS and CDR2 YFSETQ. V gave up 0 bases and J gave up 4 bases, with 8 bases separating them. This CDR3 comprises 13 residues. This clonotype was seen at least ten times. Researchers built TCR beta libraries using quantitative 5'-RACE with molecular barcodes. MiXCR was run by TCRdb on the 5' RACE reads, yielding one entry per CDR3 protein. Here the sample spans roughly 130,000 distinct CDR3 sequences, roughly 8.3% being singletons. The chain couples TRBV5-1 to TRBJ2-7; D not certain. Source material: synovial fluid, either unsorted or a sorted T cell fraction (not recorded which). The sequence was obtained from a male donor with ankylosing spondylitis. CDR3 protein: CASSLAASYEQYF. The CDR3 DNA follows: TGCGCCAGCAGCTTGGCGGCTAGTTACGAGCAGTACTTC.